This T cell receptor beta chain is from a study of T cell responses to AZD1222 COVID-19 vaccine. General study results and limits: At study baseline, merely a handful of AZD1222 recipients were seropositive. Researchers took repertoire samples only after the peak T cell response had come. Spike-specific TCR breadth and depth both grew after two AZD1222 doses. Of spike-specific TCRs, nearly half reportedly target regions left unmutated in variants.

After removal of 4 bases from V and 0 bases from J, the junction contained 6 bases not matched to a gene. The germline gives CDR1 SGHRS, CDR2 YFSETQ. There are 18 residues in the CDR3. A word on this clone: The antigen remains undetermined.

Here immunoSEQ multiplex PCR was the method, and the copy in TCRdb shows in-frame clones only, minus some. The table has 130,000 or so clones, around 94% seen once. The sequence was collected from an adult in good health. This chain connects TRBV5-1 to TRBJ2-1; 14 positions agree with TRBD2. Sequencing used peripheral blood, obtained on day 0 of AZD1222 vaccination. This CDR3 is CASSPGLAGVSSYNEQFF. The CDR3 DNA follows: TGCGCCAGCAGCCCGGGACTAGCGGGAGTAAGCTCCTACAATGAGCAGTTCTTC.